This T cell receptor (beta chain) was identified during a study of OX40 agonist ivuxolimab in advanced cancers. Study-wide context: At around 81% male, the cohort had a mean age of 60 years, ranging from about 20 to 79. Study-wide results and caveats: Normalized T-cell clonal expansion was also low in some nonresponders.

Concerning this clone itself: As yet, its antigen is unknown.

With 3 bases removed from V and 3 bases from J, the gap between germline ends came to 8 bases. CDR1 and CDR2 (germline): ENHRY, SYGVKD. The CDR3 covers 13 residues. The assay was immunoSEQ multiplex PCR, and TCRdb's table has in-frame clones only and misses some. The sample gives tens of thousands of clones, over 75% of which show up once; about 0.49% is in the top ten. The rearrangement uses TRBV10-3 and TRBJ1-2; no firm D call. This receptor was identified in an adult with an advanced solid tumor such as melanoma, head and neck, liver or kidney cancer. Sequenced here: CD4+ or CD8+ T cells sorted from blood, sampled in a trial of the OX40 agonist ivuxolimab. CDR3 loop: CAISDAGDYGYTF. The CDR3 region has the DNA TGTGCCATCAGTGACGCTGGTGACTATGGCTACACCTTC.